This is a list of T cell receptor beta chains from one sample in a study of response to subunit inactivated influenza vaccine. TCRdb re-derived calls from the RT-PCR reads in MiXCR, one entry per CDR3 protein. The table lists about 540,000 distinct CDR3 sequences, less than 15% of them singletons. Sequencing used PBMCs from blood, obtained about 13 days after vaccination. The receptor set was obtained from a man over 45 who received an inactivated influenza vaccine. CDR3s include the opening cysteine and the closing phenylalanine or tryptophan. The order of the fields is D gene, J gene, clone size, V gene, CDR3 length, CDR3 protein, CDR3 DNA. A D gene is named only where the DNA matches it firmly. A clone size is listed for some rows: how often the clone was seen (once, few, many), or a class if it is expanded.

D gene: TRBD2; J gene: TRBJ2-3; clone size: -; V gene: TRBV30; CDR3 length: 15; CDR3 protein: CAWSVERGGTDTQYF; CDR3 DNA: TGTGCCTGGAGTGTAGAGCGGGGGGGGACAGATACGCAGTATTTT
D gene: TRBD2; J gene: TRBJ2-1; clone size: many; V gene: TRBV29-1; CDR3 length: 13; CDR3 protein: CSGTSGSSDEQFF; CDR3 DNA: TGCAGCGGGACTAGCGGGAGTTCCGATGAGCAGTTCTTC
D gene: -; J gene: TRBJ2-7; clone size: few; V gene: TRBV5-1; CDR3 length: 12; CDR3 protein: CASSDTRHEQYF; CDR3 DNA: TGCGCCAGCAGCGATACTAGACACGAGCAGTACTTC
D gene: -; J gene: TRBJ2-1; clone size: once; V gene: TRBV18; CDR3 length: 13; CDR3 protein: CASSPPSWSEQFF; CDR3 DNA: TGTGCCAGCTCACCCCCAAGTTGGAGTGAGCAGTTCTTC
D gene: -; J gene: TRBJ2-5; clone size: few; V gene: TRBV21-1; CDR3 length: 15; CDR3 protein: CASIPGQGGRETQYF; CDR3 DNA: TGTGCCAGCATACCGGGACAGGGAGGCAGGGAGACCCAGTACTTC
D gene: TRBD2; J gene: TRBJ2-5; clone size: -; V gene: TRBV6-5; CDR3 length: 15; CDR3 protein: CASSFSGSGPETQYF; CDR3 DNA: TGTGCCAGCAGTTTCAGCGGGAGTGGCCCAGAGACCCAGTACTTC
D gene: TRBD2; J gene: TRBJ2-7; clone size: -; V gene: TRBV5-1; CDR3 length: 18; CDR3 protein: CASSEGLAGRGPAYEQYF; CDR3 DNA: TGCGCCAGCAGCGAAGGACTAGCGGGTAGAGGACCCGCCTACGAGCAGTACTTC
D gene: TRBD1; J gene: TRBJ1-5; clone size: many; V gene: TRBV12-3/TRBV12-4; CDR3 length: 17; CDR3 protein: CASSLATGIYSNQPQHF; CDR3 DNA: TGTGCCAGCAGTTTAGCGACAGGGATTTATAGCAATCAGCCCCAGCATTTT
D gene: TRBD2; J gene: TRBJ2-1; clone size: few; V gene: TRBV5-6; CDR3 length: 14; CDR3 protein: CASRSASGKDEQFF; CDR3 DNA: TGTGCCAGCAGATCGGCTAGCGGGAAGGATGAGCAGTTCTTC
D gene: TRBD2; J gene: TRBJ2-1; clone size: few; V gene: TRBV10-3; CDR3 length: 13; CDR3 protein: CAIKLAGDDEQFF; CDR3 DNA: TGTGCCATCAAACTAGCGGGGGACGATGAGCAGTTCTTC
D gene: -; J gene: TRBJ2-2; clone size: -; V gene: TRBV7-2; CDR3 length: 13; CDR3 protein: CASSYESGGELFF; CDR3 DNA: TGTGCCAGCAGCTATGAATCTGGCGGGGAGCTGTTTTTT
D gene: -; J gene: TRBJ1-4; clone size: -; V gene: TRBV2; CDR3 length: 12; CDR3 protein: CASSASGGKLFF; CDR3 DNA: TGTGCCAGCAGTGCATCAGGTGGAAAACTGTTTTTT
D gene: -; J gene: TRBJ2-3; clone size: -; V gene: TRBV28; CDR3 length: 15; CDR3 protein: CASSPPGVFTDTQYF; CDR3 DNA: TGTGCCAGCAGCCCCCCGGGCGTATTCACAGATACGCAGTATTTT
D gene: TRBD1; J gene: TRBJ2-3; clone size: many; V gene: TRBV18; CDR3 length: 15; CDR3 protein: CASSPGTGGRDTQYF; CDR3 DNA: TGTGCCAGCTCACCAGGGACAGGGGGCCGAGATACGCAGTATTTT
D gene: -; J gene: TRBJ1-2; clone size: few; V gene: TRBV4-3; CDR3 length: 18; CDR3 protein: CASSQDFLPREGGYGYTF; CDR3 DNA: TGCGCCAGCAGCCAAGATTTTTTGCCCAGGGAAGGAGGGTATGGCTACACCTTC
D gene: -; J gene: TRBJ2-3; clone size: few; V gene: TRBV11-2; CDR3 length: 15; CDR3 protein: CASSSRDRSTDTQYF; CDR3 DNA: TGTGCCAGCTCCTCCAGGGACCGCAGCACAGATACGCAGTATTTT
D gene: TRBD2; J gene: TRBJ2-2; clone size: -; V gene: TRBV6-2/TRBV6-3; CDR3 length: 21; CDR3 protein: CASSYISAVLAAYYRTGELFF; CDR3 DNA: TGTGCCAGCAGTTATATCTCGGCAGTACTAGCGGCTTATTATAGGACCGGGGAGCTGTTTTTT
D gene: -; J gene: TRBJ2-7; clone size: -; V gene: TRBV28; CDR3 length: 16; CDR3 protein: CASSEAGFAPEYEQYF; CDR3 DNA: TGTGCCAGCAGTGAGGCAGGGTTTGCGCCAGAGTACGAGCAGTACTTC
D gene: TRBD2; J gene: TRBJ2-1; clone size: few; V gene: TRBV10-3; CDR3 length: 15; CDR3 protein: CAITDGSGRVGEQFF; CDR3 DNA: TGTGCCATCACCGATGGTAGCGGGAGGGTCGGTGAGCAGTTCTTC
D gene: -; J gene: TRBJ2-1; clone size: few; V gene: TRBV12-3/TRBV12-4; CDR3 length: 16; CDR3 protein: CASSLSGGGLYNEQFF; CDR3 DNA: TGTGCCAGCAGTTTATCGGGCGGGGGCCTTTACAATGAGCAGTTCTTC
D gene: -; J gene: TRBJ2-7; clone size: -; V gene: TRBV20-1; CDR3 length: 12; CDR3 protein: CSARDTGYEQYF; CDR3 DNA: TGCAGTGCTAGAGACACGGGTTACGAGCAGTACTTC
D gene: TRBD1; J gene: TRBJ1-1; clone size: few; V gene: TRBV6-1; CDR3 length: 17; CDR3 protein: CASSAKTGGEVNTEAFF; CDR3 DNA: TGTGCCAGCAGTGCTAAGACAGGGGGCGAGGTGAACACTGAAGCTTTCTTT
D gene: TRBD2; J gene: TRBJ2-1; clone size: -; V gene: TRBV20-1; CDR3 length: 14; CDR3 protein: CSALLAGARNEQFF; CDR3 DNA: TGCAGTGCTCTCCTAGCGGGAGCACGAAATGAGCAGTTCTTC
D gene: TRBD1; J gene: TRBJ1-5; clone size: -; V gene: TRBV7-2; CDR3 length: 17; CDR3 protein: CASSLVLGRGLNQPQHF; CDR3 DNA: TGTGCCAGCAGCTTAGTCTTAGGCAGGGGGCTAAATCAGCCCCAGCATTTT
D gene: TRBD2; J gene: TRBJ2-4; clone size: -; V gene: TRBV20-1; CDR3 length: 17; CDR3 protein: CSASDTTSGGASNIQYF; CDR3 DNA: TGCAGTGCTTCGGATACTACTAGCGGGGGGGCCTCGAACATTCAGTACTTC
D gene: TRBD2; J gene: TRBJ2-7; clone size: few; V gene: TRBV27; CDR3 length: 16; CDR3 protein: CASSLAKVAGGYEQYF; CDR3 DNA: TGTGCCAGCAGTTTAGCCAAGGTAGCGGGAGGATACGAGCAGTACTTC
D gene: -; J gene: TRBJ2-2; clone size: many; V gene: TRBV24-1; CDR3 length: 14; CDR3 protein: CATRPNSGTGELFF; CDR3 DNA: TGTGCCACCAGACCCAATAGCGGCACCGGGGAGCTGTTTTTT
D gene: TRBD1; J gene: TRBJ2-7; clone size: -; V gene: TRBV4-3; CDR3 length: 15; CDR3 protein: CASSQEGGSPSEQYF; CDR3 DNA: TGCGCCAGCAGCCAAGAAGGGGGCAGTCCCTCCGAGCAGTACTTC
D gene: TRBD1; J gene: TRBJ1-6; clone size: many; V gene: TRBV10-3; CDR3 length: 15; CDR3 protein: CAISDTGGGNSPLHF; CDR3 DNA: TGTGCCATCAGTGATACAGGGGGCGGGAATTCACCCCTCCACTTT
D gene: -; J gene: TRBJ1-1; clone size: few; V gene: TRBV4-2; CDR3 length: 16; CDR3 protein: CASSQSFTGRRTEAFF; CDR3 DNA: TGTGCCAGCAGCCAATCTTTCACGGGGCGCAGGACTGAAGCTTTCTTT
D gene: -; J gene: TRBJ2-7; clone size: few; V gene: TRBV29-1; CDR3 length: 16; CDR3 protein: CSVEEVGRSISYEQYF; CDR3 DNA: TGCAGCGTTGAAGAAGTGGGACGGAGTATCTCCTACGAGCAGTACTTC